Reported below is one T cell receptor beta chain. The entry originates in a study of blood T cell repertoires in COVID-19. Across the study: Sites in the United States, Italy and Spain provided acute and convalescent COVID-19 samples.

V lost 1 base and J lost 4, with 10 bases in between. Germline V gene data show CDR1 as LNHDA and CDR2 as SQIVND (reference sequence). The CDR3 extends over 14 amino acids. The data were produced by immunoSEQ multiplex PCR, yet TCRdb's version contains in-frame clones alone and is incomplete. The sample holds fewer than 150,000 clones; approximately 81% are singletons and the top ten take roughly an eighth. The J gene is TRBJ1-1, the V gene TRBV19; possibly TRBD1 for D (6 bases). Sequencing was done on a sample of peripheral blood. The sequence came from a woman aged 30 to 39 who had recovered from COVID-19. The CDR3 reads CASSIATGITEAFF. The CDR3 nucleotides are TGTGCCAGTAGTATAGCAACAGGGATCACTGAAGCTTTCTTT.